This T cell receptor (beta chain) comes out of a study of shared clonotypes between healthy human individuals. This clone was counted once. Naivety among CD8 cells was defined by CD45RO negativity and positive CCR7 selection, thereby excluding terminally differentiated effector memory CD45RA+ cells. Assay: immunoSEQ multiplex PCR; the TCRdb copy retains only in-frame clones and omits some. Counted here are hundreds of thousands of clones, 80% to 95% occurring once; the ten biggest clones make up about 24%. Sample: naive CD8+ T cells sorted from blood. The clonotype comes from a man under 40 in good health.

The CDR3 loop reads CASSSRRGLEDEQYF. The CDR3 DNA follows: TGCGCCAGCAGCTCCCGCCGCGGACTAGAAGACGAGCAGTACTTC. This sequence joins TRBV5-1 and TRBJ2-7; 7 bases agree with TRBD2. Germline V lookup: CDR1 SGHRS, CDR2 YFSETQ. Trimming cost V 3 bases and J 5 bases; bases outside gene matches: 11. CDR3 length: 15 residues.